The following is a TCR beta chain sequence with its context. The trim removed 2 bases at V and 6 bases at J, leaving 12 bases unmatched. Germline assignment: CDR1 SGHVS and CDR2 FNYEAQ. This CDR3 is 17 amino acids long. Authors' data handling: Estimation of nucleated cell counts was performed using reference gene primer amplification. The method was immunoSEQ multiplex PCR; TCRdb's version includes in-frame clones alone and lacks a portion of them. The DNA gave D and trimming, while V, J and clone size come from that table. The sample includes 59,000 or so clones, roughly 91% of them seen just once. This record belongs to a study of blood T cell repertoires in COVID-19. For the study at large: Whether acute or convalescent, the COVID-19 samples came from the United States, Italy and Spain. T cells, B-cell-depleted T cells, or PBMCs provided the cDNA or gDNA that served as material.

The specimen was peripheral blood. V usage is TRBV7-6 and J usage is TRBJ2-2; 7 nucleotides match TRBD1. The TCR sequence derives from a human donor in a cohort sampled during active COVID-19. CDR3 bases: TGTGCCAGCAGCTTACGGTCTGGTCAGGGGGTTTCCGGGGAGCTGTTTTTT. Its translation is CASSLRSGQGVSGELFF.